This T cell receptor beta chain came from a study of blood T cell repertoires in COVID-19. Some clones are missing from TCRdb's copy, which holds only in-frame ones; the method was immunoSEQ multiplex PCR. The data contain around 260,000 clones, approximately 92% of them singletons. CDR1 GTSNPN and CDR2 SVGIG come from the germline V gene (reference sequence). The CDR3 loop spans 13 amino acids. Trimming stripped 1 base from V and 9 bases from J, with 13 bases between. Everyone who took part was roughly 18 to 89 years old, and they came from about two dozen US areas. Two consecutive negative NP/OP PCR tests, clearance, or resolved symptoms defined Cohort 3 recovery.

Sequenced sample: PBMCs or T cells enriched from blood (not recorded which). This receptor was identified in a woman aged 30 to 39 who had recovered from COVID-19. This chain links TRBV30 with TRBJ1-5; possible D gene TRBD1, 6 bases. The CDR3 sequence is CAWSAGGRSPQHF. CDR3 nucleotide sequence: TGTGCCTGGAGTGCCGGGGGGCGGTCGCCCCAGCATTTT. The variable domain in full, with the rest retrieved from reference TRBV30 and TRBJ1-5, is SQTIHQWPATLVQPVGSPLSLECTVEGTSNPNLYWYRQAAGRGLQLLFYSVGIGQISSEVPQNLSASRPQDRQFILSSKKLLLSDSGFYLCAWSAGGRSPQHFGDGTRLSIL.